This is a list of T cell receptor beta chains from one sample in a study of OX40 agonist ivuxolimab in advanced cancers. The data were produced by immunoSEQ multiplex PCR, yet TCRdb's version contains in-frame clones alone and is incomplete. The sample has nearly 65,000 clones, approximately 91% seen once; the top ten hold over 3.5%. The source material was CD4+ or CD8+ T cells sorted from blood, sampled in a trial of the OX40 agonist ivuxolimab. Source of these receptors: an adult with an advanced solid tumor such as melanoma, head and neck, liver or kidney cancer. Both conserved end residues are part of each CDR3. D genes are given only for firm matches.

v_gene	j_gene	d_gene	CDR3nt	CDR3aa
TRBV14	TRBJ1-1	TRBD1	TGTGCCAGCAGCGCCCGACAGGGTGGCGGCACTGAAGCTTTCTTT	CASSARQGGGTEAFF
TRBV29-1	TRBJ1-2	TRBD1	TGCAGCGTGGGAGACAGGGGCGATCTACTAGAATATGGCTACACCTTC	CSVGDRGDLLEYGYTF
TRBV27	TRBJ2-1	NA	TGTGCCAGCAGTTCCCGGGACCCCCTGGTTGGTGAGCAGTTCTTC	CASSSRDPLVGEQFF
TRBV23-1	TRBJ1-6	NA	TGCGCCAGCAGGTGTGCGGGAGGCTCACCCCTCCACTTT	CASRCAGGSPLHF
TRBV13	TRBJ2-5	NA	TGTGCCAGCAACATCCGGGACTGGGGGGAAGAGACCCAGTACTTC	CASNIRDWGEETQYF
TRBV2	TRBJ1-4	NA	TGTGCCAGCAGCACGTACAGGGATTCCGCGTCTTATGAAAAACTGTTTTTT	CASSTYRDSASYEKLFF
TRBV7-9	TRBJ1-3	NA	TGTGCCAGCAGCTCGACAGAGGGAGGAAACACCATATATTTT	CASSSTEGGNTIYF
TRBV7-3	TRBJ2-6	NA	TGTGCCAGCAGCTCCACCCCCCCCGGTGGGGCCAACGTCCTGACTTTC	CASSSTPPGGANVLTF
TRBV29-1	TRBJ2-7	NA	TGCAGCGTTGAGGGTTTCGGACGGCCCCCCTACGAGCAGTACTTC	CSVEGFGRPPYEQYF
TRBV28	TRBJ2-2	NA	TGTGCCAGCAGTTTATACAGGGGAGGAACCGGGGAGCTGTTTTTT	CASSLYRGGTGELFF
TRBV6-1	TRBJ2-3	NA	TGTGCCAGCAGCCGACTGAGCACAGATACGCAGTATTTT	CASSRLSTDTQYF
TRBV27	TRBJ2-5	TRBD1	TGTGCCAGCAGTTTATTAGGGGGCGGTGAGACCCAGTACTTC	CASSLLGGGETQYF
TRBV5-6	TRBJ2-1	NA	TGTGCCAGCAGCTTAAGACTATCAGGGGACAATGAGCAGTTCTTC	CASSLRLSGDNEQFF
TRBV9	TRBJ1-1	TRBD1	TGTGCCAGCAGCCAGGGGGCTCTCGCTGAAGCTTTCTTT	CASSQGALAEAFF
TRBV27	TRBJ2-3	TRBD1	TGTGCCAGCAGGAAACGTAACAGGGGGCCGTCAGATACGCAGTATTTT	CASRKRNRGPSDTQYF
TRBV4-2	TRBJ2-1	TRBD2	TGTGCCAGCAGCCAATACCCCCCTAGCGGGATAAGGGATGAGCAGTTCTTC	CASSQYPPSGIRDEQFF
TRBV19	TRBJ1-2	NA	TGTGCCAAGGGACTGCAGTATGGCTACACCTTC	CAKGLQYGYTF
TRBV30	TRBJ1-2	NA	TGTGCCTGGAGTGTACTAGGTAACACCCACTATGGCTACACCTTC	CAWSVLGNTHYGYTF
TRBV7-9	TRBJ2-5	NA	TGTGCCAGCAGCCCCGGGGCCAACTTCCAAGAGACCCAGTACTTC	CASSPGANFQETQYF
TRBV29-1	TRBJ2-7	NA	TGCAGCGTTACCGGGACAACCTCCTACGAGCAGTACTTC	CSVTGTTSYEQYF